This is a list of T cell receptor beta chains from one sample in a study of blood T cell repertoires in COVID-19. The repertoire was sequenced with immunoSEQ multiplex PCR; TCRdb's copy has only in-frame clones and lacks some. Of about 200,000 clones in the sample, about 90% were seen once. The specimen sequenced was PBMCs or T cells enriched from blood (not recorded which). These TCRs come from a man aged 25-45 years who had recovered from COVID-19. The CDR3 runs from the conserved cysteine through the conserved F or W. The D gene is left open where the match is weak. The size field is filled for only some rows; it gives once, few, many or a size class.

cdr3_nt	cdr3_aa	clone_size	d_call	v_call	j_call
TGCGCCAGCAGCCCTCAGGGGGCTGAGAGCACTGAAGCTTTCTTT	CASSPQGAESTEAFF	NA	TRBD1	TRBV4-3	TRBJ1-1
TGTGCCAGCAGTTCCTCGGTCGGCTACGAGCAGTACTTC	CASSSSVGYEQYF	once	NA	TRBV27	TRBJ2-7
TGTGCCAGCAGCTCGACCCGCGGGAGTTATGCCTACGAGCAGTACTTC	CASSSTRGSYAYEQYF	NA	TRBD2	TRBV7-2	TRBJ2-7
TGTGCCAGCAGCGCAACAGGGGGCTCATCCTACGAGCAGTACTTC	CASSATGGSSYEQYF	NA	TRBD1	TRBV9	TRBJ2-7
TGTGCCTGCGGGCCATTGGGAATATGGGATACGCAGTATTTT	CACGPLGIWDTQYF	NA	NA	TRBV27	TRBJ2-3
TGTGCCAGCAGCCTTGACAGGGGAACTAATGAAAAACTGTTTTTT	CASSLDRGTNEKLFF	NA	TRBD1	TRBV7-9	TRBJ1-4
TGCAGCGTTGGGTACGAGGGCCGCACAGATACGCAGTATTTT	CSVGYEGRTDTQYF	NA	NA	TRBV29-1	TRBJ2-3
TGTGCCATCAGCCAGGGGGCGGATGGCTACACCTTC	CAISQGADGYTF	NA	TRBD1	TRBV10-3	TRBJ1-2
TGTGCCAGCAGTTCTGGGACAAAATTTTCACCCCTCCACTTT	CASSSGTKFSPLHF	NA	NA	TRBV6-5	TRBJ1-6
TGTGCCAGTAGCTTAGATGGGACAGACCATGAAAAACTGTTTTTT	CASSLDGTDHEKLFF	NA	TRBD1	TRBV7-9	TRBJ1-4
TGTGCCAGCAGCCCCCACCAGGGTTCGAACACTGAAGCTTTCTTT	CASSPHQGSNTEAFF	NA	NA	TRBV11-3	TRBJ1-1
TGTGCCAGCAGCCCTAGATACAATGAGCAGTTCTTC	CASSPRYNEQFF	NA	NA	TRBV7-8	TRBJ2-1
TGTGCCAGCAGAGAGGGGGCTGAAGCTTTCTTT	CASREGAEAFF	NA	NA	TRBV13	TRBJ1-1
TGTGCCAGCAGTGGAGGAATGAACACTGAAGCTTTCTTT	CASSGGMNTEAFF	NA	NA	TRBV2	TRBJ1-1
TGTGCCAGCAGTTACGCTGGGGAGATGACCTACGAGCAGTACTTC	CASSYAGEMTYEQYF	NA	NA	TRBV6-5	TRBJ2-7
TGCGCCAGCAGTGACGGCGGGGGCCACCGCTACAATGAGCAGTTCTTC	CASSDGGGHRYNEQFF	NA	NA	TRBV10-1	TRBJ2-1
TGTGCCAGCAGCTACAGGGAGTTCGATGAAAAACTGTTTTTT	CASSYREFDEKLFF	NA	NA	TRBV7-9	TRBJ1-4
TGTGCCAGCAGCGCATTACAGGGGTCAACCTATGGCTACACCTTC	CASSALQGSTYGYTF	NA	TRBD1	TRBV7-8	TRBJ1-2
TGTGCCTGGAAGCGGGGGACTAGCTACGAGCAGTACTTC	CAWKRGTSYEQYF	NA	TRBD2	TRBV30	TRBJ2-7
TGTGCCAGCAGCAAGGACAGGGGGCCCCCCTGGGTGCAAGAGACCCAGTACTTC	CASSKDRGPPWVQETQYF	NA	NA	TRBV21-1	TRBJ2-5
TGTGCCAGCAGCCGGACCCTAGCGGGGAACACCGGGGAGCTGTTTTTT	CASSRTLAGNTGELFF	NA	TRBD2	TRBV7-2	TRBJ2-2
TGTGCCAGCAGCCCCAACAAGAATTCACCCCTCCACTTT	CASSPNKNSPLHF	NA	NA	TRBV16	TRBJ1-6
TGCGCCAGCAGCCAAGGAGAGCGTCTGGGGGGTATGGATGAAAAACTGTTTTTT	CASSQGERLGGMDEKLFF	NA	NA	TRBV4-1	TRBJ1-4
TGTGCCAGCAGCCACAGGATAGCGGGCTCCTACGAGCAGTACTTC	CASSHRIAGSYEQYF	NA	TRBD2	TRBV7-2	TRBJ2-7
TGCGCCAGCAGTGATTCCAGGACTAGCTTGTGGACAGATACGCAGTATTTT	CASSDSRTSLWTDTQYF	once	TRBD2	TRBV10-2	TRBJ2-3
TGTGCCAGCAGATTAGCGGGGGGGGGAGAGACCCAGTACTTC	CASRLAGGGETQYF	NA	TRBD2	TRBV7-2	TRBJ2-5